Each of the 15 T cell receptor beta chains below was sequenced from the same sample in a study of T-cell memory formation after mild COVID-19 (dated by TCRdb to about 2021). The library was prepared using 5' RACE. TCRdb records Illumina NovaSeq 6000 as the sequencer. Using fastp at Q25 and MiXCR, TCRdb reprocessed the public reads and kept productive beta chains. Entries are consolidated by CDR3 protein sequence, retaining the most common genes and DNA. The sample records approximately 500,000 distinct CDR3 sequences, approximately 23% of which are singletons. Of the sample, about 12% falls within the top ten clones. Input material: PBMCs or a T cell subset sorted from them (not recorded which). Receptors were obtained from an adult woman who had mild COVID-19 (a few samples of this study predate the infection). The sample titles of this study are shuffled in the database, so cell type and time point are left out; the donor was told from shared clones.

The genes are TRBV4-1 and TRBJ2-3, with a weak D call TRBD1 (5 bases). The CDR3 is 17 residues long. CDR1 and CDR2 from the germline V gene are MGHRA and YSYEKL. V lost 1 base to trimming and J lost 3 bases, with 17 bases between them. The CDR3 region has the DNA TGCGCCAGCAGCCAAGGGATTTGGGAAGGGGCGACAGATACGCAGTATTTT. It encodes CASSQGIWEGATDTQYF.

The chain employs TRBV4-1 and TRBJ2-3; D is uncertain. V lost 0 bases and J lost 5, with 15 bases in between. Germline assignment: CDR1 MGHRA and CDR2 YSYEKL. The CDR3 spans 16 residues. The CDR3 loop is CASSQEIGLSGDTQYF. The CDR3 DNA sequence: TGCGCCAGCAGCCAAGAAATTGGGCTGTCGGGAGATACGCAGTATTTT.

This clonotype was counted only a few times. This sequence joins TRBV20-1 and TRBJ2-7; D call uncertain. The CDR3 length is 12 residues. Trimming pared 4 bases from V and 0 bases from J, leaving 7 bases between. Germline loops: CDR1 DFQATT, CDR2 SNEGSKA (reference sequence). This CDR3 reads CSATVNSYEQYF. The DNA for the CDR3 is TGCAGTGCTACCGTGAACTCCTACGAGCAGTACTTC.

This rearrangement joins TRBV24-1 to TRBJ1-6, with 7 bases matching TRBD1. Germline assignment: CDR1 KGHDR and CDR2 SFDVKD. The junction had 5 bases not matched to a gene; V was cut back by 9 bases and J by 7 bases. CDR3 length equals 13 residues. The CDR3 DNA sequence: TGTGCCACCCCGGGACAGAGGAATTCACCCCTCCACTTT. As protein: CATPGQRNSPLHF.

The rearrangement joins TRBV24-1 to TRBJ2-3; 8 bases are a match to TRBD2. This CDR3 is 15 amino acids long. CDR1 is KGHDR, CDR2 SFDVKD, per germline. Losses at the gene ends were 3 bases for V and 4 bases for J; bases not matched to a gene: 5. The CDR3 region is CATSDGTRSADTQYF. The CDR3 nucleotides read TGTGCCACCAGTGATGGGACTAGATCGGCAGATACGCAGTATTTT.

The rearrangement uses TRBV10-3 and TRBJ1-1; D unclear. CDR3 length equals 13 residues. Germline V gene sequence: CDR1 ENHRY, CDR2 SYGVKD. V was trimmed by 4 bases and J by 1 base, leaving 7 bases between them. Here the CDR3 DNA reads TGTGCCATCAGTGCCGGGAAGAACACTGAAGCTTTCTTT. It encodes CAISAGKNTEAFF.

The rearrangement uses TRBV5-1 and TRBJ2-3, with 9 bases fitting TRBD1. This CDR3 region has 15 residues. The junction had 1 base not matched to a gene; V was cut back by 0 bases and J by 2 bases. The germline CDR1 and CDR2 sequences are SGHRS and YFSETQ. The CDR3 spells CASSLGTGVTDTQYF. The DNA of the CDR3 is TGCGCCAGCAGCTTGGGGACAGGGGTCACAGATACGCAGTATTTT. Together with reference TRBV5-1 and TRBJ2-3, the CDR3 gives the full variable domain: KAGVTQTPRYLIKTRGQQVTLSCSPISGHRSVSWYQQTPGQGLQFLFEYFSETQRNKGNFPGRFSGRQFSNSRSEMNVSTLELGDSALYLCASSLGTGVTDTQYFGPGTRLTVL.

This rearrangement joins TRBV30 to TRBJ1-4; D is ambiguous. V gave up 0 bases and J gave up 8 bases, with 16 bases separating them. CDR3 size: 15 residues. Germline-derived CDR1 and CDR2 are GTSNPN and SVGIG (reference sequence). As DNA, the CDR3 is TGTGCCTGGAGTGTAAAAGTATACCTGGGGGAAAAACTGTTTTTT. Translating gives CAWSVKVYLGEKLFF. The variable domain in full, completed from reference TRBV30 and TRBJ1-4, reads SQTIHQWPATLVQPVGSPLSLECTVEGTSNPNLYWYRQAAGRGLQLLFYSVGIGQISSEVPQNLSASRPQDRQFILSSKKLLLSDSGFYLCAWSVKVYLGEKLFFGSGTQLSVL.

V and J are TRBV20-1 and TRBJ2-3; D is undetermined. CDR1 and CDR2 (germline): DFQATT, SNEGSKA (reference sequence). The CDR3 totals 13 residues. The ends were cut back, 6 bases at V and 1 base at J, with 11 bases in the middle. This CDR3 is CSADGSGTDTQYF. The CDR3 nucleotides are TGCAGTGCAGACGGGTCAGGCACAGATACGCAGTATTTT.

The chain combines TRBV20-1 with TRBJ2-7, with TRBD2 identical over 8 bases. J lost 3 bases, V lost 6 bases, and 4 bases had no gene match. Germline values: CDR1 DFQATT, CDR2 SNEGSKA (reference sequence). This CDR3 is built from 12 residues. The CDR3 nucleotides read TGCAGTGCCGGGGGGGTCAGCTACGAGCAGTACTTC. Its protein is CSAGGVSYEQYF.

V is TRBV27 and J is TRBJ2-5; TRBD1 matches at 9 bases. Germline assignment: CDR1 MNHEY and CDR2 SMNVEV (reference sequence). V lost 8 bases to trimming and J lost 3 bases; unmatched junction nucleotides: 7. This CDR3 comprises 14 residues. The DNA of the CDR3 is TGTGCCAGCTCCAAAGGGACAGGGAAAGAGACCCAGTACTTC. Translated, it gives CASSKGTGKETQYF.

V usage is TRBV24-1 and J usage is TRBJ2-2; D is unclear. The V end lost 7 bases, the J end lost 4 bases, and 3 bases lay between the germline ends. The CDR3 spans 11 residues. The germline gives CDR1 KGHDR, CDR2 SFDVKD. The CDR3 loop reads CATSFTGELFF. The CDR3 region has the DNA TGTGCCACCAGCTTCACCGGGGAGCTGTTTTTT.

The genes are TRBV4-3 and TRBJ2-2, with 9 bases identical to TRBD2. Looked up from germline, CDR1 is LGHNA and CDR2 is YSLEER. There are 17 residues in the CDR3. J lost 8 bases, V lost 0 bases, and 10 bases had no gene match. CDR3 sequence (DNA): TGCGCCAGCAGCCAAGAACGCTCTAGCGGGGTAAAGGGGGAGCTGTTTTTT. As protein: CASSQERSSGVKGELFF.

This clonotype has more than one count but fewer than ten. J is TRBJ2-1 and V is TRBV6-5; TRBD1 matches at 10 bases. Germline loops: CDR1 MNHEY, CDR2 SVGAGI. The CDR3 contains 15 residues. Unmatched junction bases numbered 6, after V lost 4 bases and J lost 6 bases. The CDR3 here is CASSSRDRGSNEQFF. In nucleotides, the CDR3 is TGTGCCAGCAGTTCCAGGGACAGGGGCAGCAATGAGCAGTTCTTC.

The chain combines TRBV30 with TRBJ2-7, with D perhaps assigned TRBD1 or TRBD2 (5 bases each). This CDR3 is built from 14 residues. V was cut by 2 bases and J by 2 bases, with 13 bases left in between. Germline V gives CDR1 GTSNPN, CDR2 SVGIG (reference sequence). CDR3 amino acids: CAWSSGRFPYEQYF. In nucleotides, the CDR3 is TGTGCCTGGAGTTCGGGACGGTTCCCCTACGAGCAGTACTTC.